The T cell receptor beta chain described here comes from a study of regulatory T cells in long-lasting Graves disease. Study-level points and caveats: Favored gene segments in persistent disease were TRBV28, TRBJ1-2 and TRBJ2-5.

This clonotype was detected many times. Its antigen is still unknown. Specified time point: newly diagnosed GD, antithyroid drugs for less than 3 months. Generation of the TCR library employed RNA extracted from PBMCs. The CDR3 extends over 17 amino acids. CDR1 and CDR2 from the germline V gene are SGHNT and YYREEE (reference sequence). V was clipped by 3 bases and J by 4 bases; unmatched bases: 7. CDR3 regions were amplified by Arm-PCR using iRepertoire HTBI primers to build TCR beta libraries. Using its own MiXCR run on the multiplex PCR reads, TCRdb lists one record per CDR3 protein. The sample consists of some 400,000 distinct CDR3 sequences, about 15% of them appearing once. This sample was also put to use in a study of T cells in Graves' hyperthyroidism and ophthalmopathy.

Here the sequenced sample was peripheral blood mononuclear cells (PBMCs), taken at new diagnosis, from a patient treated with antithyroid drugs. The sequence derives from a woman in her twenties or thirties with Graves disease. This chain joins TRBV5-4 and TRBJ2-3, with TRBD2 matching over 14 bases. This CDR3 is CASSWGLAGDRADTQYF. The CDR3 region has the DNA TGTGCCAGCAGCTGGGGACTAGCGGGAGATCGGGCAGATACGCAGTATTTT. Based on the CDR3 plus reference TRBV5-4 and TRBJ2-3, the full variable domain is ETGVTQSPTHLIKTRGQQVTLRCSSQSGHNTVSWYQQALGQGPQFIFQYYREEENGRGNFPPRFSGLQFPNYSSELNVNALELDDSALYLCASSWGLAGDRADTQYFGPGTRLTVL.